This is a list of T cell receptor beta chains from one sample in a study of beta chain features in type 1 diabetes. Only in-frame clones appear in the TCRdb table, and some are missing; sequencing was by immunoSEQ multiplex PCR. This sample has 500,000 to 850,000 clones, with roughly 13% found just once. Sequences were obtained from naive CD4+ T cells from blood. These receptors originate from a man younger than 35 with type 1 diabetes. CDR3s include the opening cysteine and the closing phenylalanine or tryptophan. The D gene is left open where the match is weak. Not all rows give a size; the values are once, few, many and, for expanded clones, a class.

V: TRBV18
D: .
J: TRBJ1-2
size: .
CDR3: CASSPPGWHGYTF
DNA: TGTGCCAGCTCACCACCAGGGTGGCATGGCTACACCTTC

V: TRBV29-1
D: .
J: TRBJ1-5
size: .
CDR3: CSVSVGSGNQPQHF
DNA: TGCAGCGTTTCCGTAGGGTCGGGCAATCAGCCCCAGCATTTT

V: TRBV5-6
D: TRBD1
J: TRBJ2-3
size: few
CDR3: CASSATGDSTDTQYF
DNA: TGTGCCAGCAGCGCGACAGGGGATAGCACAGATACGCAGTATTTT

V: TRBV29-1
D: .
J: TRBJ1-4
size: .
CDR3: CSVVGTNEKLFF
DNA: TGCAGCGTTGTGGGGACTAATGAAAAACTGTTTTTT

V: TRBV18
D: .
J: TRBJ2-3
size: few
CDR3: CASSRTASTDTQYF
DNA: TGTGCCAGCTCACGGACAGCTAGCACAGATACGCAGTATTTT

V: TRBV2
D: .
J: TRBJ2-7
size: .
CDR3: CASSVGHAYEQYF
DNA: TGTGCCAGCAGTGTTGGACACGCCTACGAGCAGTACTTC

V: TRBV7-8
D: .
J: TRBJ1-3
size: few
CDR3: CASSLALSGNTIYF
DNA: TGTGCCAGCAGCTTAGCGCTCTCTGGAAACACCATATATTTT

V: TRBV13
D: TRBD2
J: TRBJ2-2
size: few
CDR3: CASSPEFPGLAGANTGELFF
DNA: TGTGCCAGCAGCCCCGAATTCCCGGGACTAGCGGGTGCGAACACCGGGGAGCTGTTTTTT

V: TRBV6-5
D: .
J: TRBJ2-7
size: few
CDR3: CASSYSSARYYEQYF
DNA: TGTGCCAGCAGTTACTCGAGTGCCAGATACTACGAGCAGTACTTC

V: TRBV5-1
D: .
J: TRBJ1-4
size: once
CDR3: CASSLEAGVKEKLFF
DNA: TGCGCCAGCAGCTTGGAGGCGGGGGTTAAAGAAAAACTGTTTTTT

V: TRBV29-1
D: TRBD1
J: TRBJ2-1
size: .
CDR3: CSVEDRQGAPSYNEQFF
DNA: TGCAGCGTTGAAGATCGACAGGGGGCCCCCTCCTACAATGAGCAGTTCTTC

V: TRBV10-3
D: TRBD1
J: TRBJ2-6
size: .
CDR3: CAISEEVGGSAGANVLTF
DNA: TGTGCCATCAGTGAAGAGGTAGGGGGCTCAGCTGGGGCCAACGTCCTGACTTTC

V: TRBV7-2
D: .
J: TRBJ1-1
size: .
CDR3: CASSLASVGAIGDTEAFF
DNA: TGTGCCAGCAGCTTAGCGTCCGTAGGGGCCATCGGGGACACTGAAGCTTTCTTT

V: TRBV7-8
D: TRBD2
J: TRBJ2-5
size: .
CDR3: CASSLGRREETQYF
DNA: TGTGCCAGCAGCTTAGGGCGGCGGGAGGAGACCCAGTACTTC

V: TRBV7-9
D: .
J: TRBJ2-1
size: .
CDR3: CASVGYNEQFF
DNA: TGTGCCAGTGTGGGCTACAATGAGCAGTTCTTC

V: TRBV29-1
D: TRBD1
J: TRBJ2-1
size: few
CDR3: CSVRDRVVNEQFF
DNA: TGCAGCGTCAGGGACAGGGTGGTCAATGAGCAGTTCTTC

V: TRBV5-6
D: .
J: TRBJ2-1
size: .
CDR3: CASSFRAPSSSSYNEQFF
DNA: TGTGCCAGCAGCTTCCGGGCCCCTTCCAGCAGCTCCTACAATGAGCAGTTCTTC

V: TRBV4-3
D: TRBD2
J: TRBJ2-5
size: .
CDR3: CASSRAPQLAGGPETQYF
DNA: TGCGCCAGCAGCCGAGCCCCCCAACTAGCGGGGGGGCCAGAGACCCAGTACTTC

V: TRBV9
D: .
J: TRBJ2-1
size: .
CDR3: CASRRVGNNEQFF
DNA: TGTGCCAGCAGAAGAGTTGGGAACAATGAGCAGTTCTTC

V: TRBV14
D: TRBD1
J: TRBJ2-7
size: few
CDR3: CASSQGGQGSYEQYF
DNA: TGTGCCAGCAGCCAAGGGGGACAGGGGTCCTACGAGCAGTACTTC

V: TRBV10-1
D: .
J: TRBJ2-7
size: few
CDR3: CASSEVESSYEQYF
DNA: TGCGCCAGCAGTGAAGTTGAGAGCTCCTACGAGCAGTACTTC

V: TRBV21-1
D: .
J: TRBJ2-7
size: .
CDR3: CASSKAQAGAYEQYF
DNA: TGTGCCAGCAGCAAAGCCCAGGCTGGGGCCTACGAGCAGTACTTC

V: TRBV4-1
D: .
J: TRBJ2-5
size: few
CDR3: CASSPDSYETQYF
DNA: TGCGCCAGCAGCCCGGACAGTTACGAGACCCAGTACTTC

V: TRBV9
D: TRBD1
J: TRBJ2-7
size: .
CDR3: CASSVGTAYEQYF
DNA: TGTGCCAGCAGCGTCGGGACAGCTTACGAGCAGTACTTC

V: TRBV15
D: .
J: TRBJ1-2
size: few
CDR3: CATSREDSTYGYTF
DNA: TGTGCCACCAGCAGAGAGGACTCGACCTATGGCTACACCTTC

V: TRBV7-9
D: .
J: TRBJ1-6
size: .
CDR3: CASSFDRSHSPLHF
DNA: TGTGCCAGCAGCTTTGACCGGTCTCATTCACCCCTCCACTTT

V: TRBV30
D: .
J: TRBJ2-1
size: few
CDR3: CAWTQFSSYNEQFF
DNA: TGTGCCTGGACTCAGTTTAGCTCCTACAATGAGCAGTTCTTC

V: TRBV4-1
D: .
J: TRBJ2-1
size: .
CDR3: CASSQRENYLGNEQFF
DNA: TGCGCCAGCAGCCAAAGGGAGAACTATTTGGGAAATGAGCAGTTCTTC

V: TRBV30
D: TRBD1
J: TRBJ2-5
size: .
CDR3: CAWNTGGVETQYF
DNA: TGTGCCTGGAATACAGGGGGCGTCGAGACCCAGTACTTC